A selection of T cell receptor beta chains follows, all from one sample in a study of T cells after yellow fever vaccination. TCRdb fed the 5' RACE reads into MiXCR, producing one record per CDR3 protein. The profile shows a few hundred thousand distinct CDR3 sequences, about 19% of them singletons. The source material was PBMCs, sampled before the yellow fever booster vaccination. The receptors shown here come from a man aged 18 to 29 who received the YFV17D yellow fever vaccine. Both conserved end residues are part of each CDR3. A D gene is named only where the DNA matches it firmly. A clone size is listed for some rows: how often the clone was seen (once, few, many), or a class if it is expanded.

v_gene,d_gene,abundance,j_gene,CDR3aa,CDR3nt
TRBV28,NA,NA,TRBJ1-4,CASSLFGGGNEKLFF,TGTGCCAGCAGTTTATTCGGCGGTGGCAATGAAAAACTGTTTTTT
TRBV6-2/TRBV6-3,TRBD1,NA,TRBJ2-3,CASSWRQGAVDTQYF,TGTGCCAGCAGCTGGAGACAGGGGGCTGTAGATACGCAGTATTTT
TRBV10-3,NA,few,TRBJ1-2,CAIPQSTNYGYTF,TGTGCCATCCCCCAGAGTACTAACTATGGCTACACCTTC
TRBV7-2,NA,few,TRBJ2-3,CASSWAGVGSTDTQYF,TGTGCCAGCAGCTGGGCGGGTGTGGGTAGCACAGATACGCAGTATTTT
TRBV7-9,NA,NA,TRBJ2-6,CASPPAGAASGANVLTF,TGTGCCAGCCCGCCTGCGGGGGCTGCCTCTGGGGCCAACGTCCTGACTTTC
TRBV6-1,NA,few,TRBJ1-4,CASSEPGQTNEKLFF,TGTGCCAGCAGTGAACCCGGTCAGACTAATGAAAAACTGTTTTTT
TRBV4-1,TRBD1,NA,TRBJ1-5,CASSHPGTGYNQPQHF,TGCGCCAGCAGCCATCCCGGGACAGGGTACAATCAGCCCCAGCATTTT
TRBV28,NA,NA,TRBJ2-1,CASSLPGASNNEQFF,TGTGCCAGCAGTTTACCCGGGGCTTCGAACAATGAGCAGTTCTTC
TRBV4-3,NA,NA,TRBJ2-1,CASSQESRGNNEQFF,TGCGCCAGCAGCCAGGAATCGCGGGGAAACAATGAGCAGTTCTTC
TRBV6-5,TRBD1,NA,TRBJ1-6,CASKRSGGWESSYNSPLHF,TGTGCCAGCAAACGCTCAGGGGGCTGGGAAAGCTCCTATAATTCACCCCTCCACTTT
TRBV12-3/TRBV12-4,NA,many,TRBJ2-3,CASTLLLAATRGTQYF,TGTGCCAGCACCCTTCTGCTAGCGGCGACCAGGGGTACGCAGTATTTT
TRBV27,NA,NA,TRBJ2-5,CASSGYGGKTQYF,TGTGCCAGCAGCGGATATGGCGGGAAGACCCAGTACTTC
TRBV7-2,NA,few,TRBJ2-2,CASSPGIYTGELFF,TGTGCCAGCAGCCCCGGGATTTACACCGGGGAGCTGTTTTTT
TRBV5-1,TRBD1,few,TRBJ2-3,CASTTLGTGVTDTQYF,TGCGCCAGCACCACCCTCGGGACAGGGGTGACAGATACGCAGTATTTT